This TCR beta chain was retrieved from a study of blood T cell repertoires in COVID-19. For the study at large: Acute-phase and convalescent COVID-19 samples originated in the United States, Italy and Spain.

Sequencing used immunoSEQ multiplex PCR; TCRdb keeps in-frame clones, though not all of them. Found here are more than 250,000 clones, approximately 88% of them singletons; the top ten hold approximately 6.5%. V lost 5 bases and J lost 3; bases outside the gene matches: 7. The CDR3 has 14 amino acids. The germline V gene has CDR1 MNHEY and CDR2 SMNVEV (reference sequence). Sequencing input: peripheral blood. The receptor was derived from a young man who had recovered from COVID-19. The chain carries TRBV27 and TRBJ2-7; TRBD1 matches 7 bases. The CDR3 here is CASSLEGASYEQYF. The CDR3 coding sequence is TGTGCCAGCAGTCTCGAGGGGGCTAGCTACGAGCAGTACTTC.